Sequencing of this T cell receptor (beta chain) was carried out in a study of T cells after yellow fever vaccination. Study at large: It was SMART-Seq v4 Ultra Low Input that prepared the fractions with low cell numbers.

This clonotype was detected a few times. Its antigen is unidentified. Overall study findings and caveats: Researchers noted that a small share of clonotypes showed up in both CD4 and CD8 compartments. Contamination of FACS-sorted repertoires by abundant clonotypes from the bulk population could occur.

5'RACE template switching generated TCR cDNA, adding a universal primer site and UMIs. TCRdb re-called the 5' RACE reads through MiXCR, storing one row per CDR3 protein. The sample has about 240,000 distinct CDR3 sequences, 6.5% to 8.5% seen once. The CDR3 is made up of 14 amino acids. The V gene's germline CDR1 is DFQATT and CDR2 SNEGSKA (reference sequence). V shed 5 bases and J shed 1 base, with 12 bases lying between them. This specimen was CD4+ T cells sorted from PBMCs, taken 15 days after the yellow fever booster vaccination. The source of this sequence is a man aged 25-45 years who received the YFV17D yellow fever vaccine. The V gene is TRBV20-1, the J gene TRBJ2-4, with a weak D call TRBD1 (6 bases). The CDR3 spells CSALQGSAKNIQYF. The CDR3, as DNA: TGCAGTGCTTTACAGGGATCGGCCAAAAACATTCAGTACTTC.